The rows below give T cell receptor beta chains drawn from one sample of a study of cytomegalovirus exposure and HLA in healthy donors. Sequencing used immunoSEQ multiplex PCR; TCRdb keeps in-frame clones, though not all of them. This sample has 95,000 to 110,000 clones, with roughly a tenth found just once. Sequenced: PBMCs. The receptors stem from a middle-aged man in good health and CMV-seropositive. Both conserved end residues are part of each CDR3. D genes are given only for firm matches. Size is omitted from some rows. Given values are once, few, many or a class for expanded clones.

clone_size: NA; d_call: TRBD1; v_call: TRBV18; j_call: TRBJ1-2; cdr3_nt: TGTGCCAGCTCACCACCGACAGGGTGGGACTATGGCTACACCTTC; cdr3_aa: CASSPPTGWDYGYTF
clone_size: many; d_call: TRBD1; v_call: TRBV2; j_call: TRBJ1-1; cdr3_nt: TGTGCCAGCAGCCAGGGGGAGAACACTGAAGCTTTCTTT; cdr3_aa: CASSQGENTEAFF
clone_size: few; d_call: TRBD1; v_call: TRBV5-1; j_call: TRBJ1-1; cdr3_nt: TGCGCCAGCAGCTTGGCCGGGACAGGGGAGGGCACTGAAGCTTTCTTT; cdr3_aa: CASSLAGTGEGTEAFF
clone_size: few; d_call: NA; v_call: TRBV5-6; j_call: TRBJ2-2; cdr3_nt: TGTGCCAGCAGCTTTTTTTCCGGCGGGGAGCTGTTTTTT; cdr3_aa: CASSFFSGGELFF
clone_size: many; d_call: NA; v_call: TRBV6-1; j_call: TRBJ1-1; cdr3_nt: TGTGCCAGCATTGTCGGGCGAGGGTTGACTGAAGCTTTCTTT; cdr3_aa: CASIVGRGLTEAFF
clone_size: NA; d_call: NA; v_call: TRBV7-9; j_call: TRBJ1-1; cdr3_nt: TGTGCCAGCAGCTGGGCAGGGGAGACTGAAGCTTTCTTT; cdr3_aa: CASSWAGETEAFF
clone_size: few; d_call: TRBD1; v_call: TRBV9; j_call: TRBJ2-1; cdr3_nt: TGTGCCAGCAGCGTAGCGATGACAGGGAGCTCCTACAATGAGCAGTTCTTC; cdr3_aa: CASSVAMTGSSYNEQFF
clone_size: few; d_call: TRBD2; v_call: TRBV9; j_call: TRBJ2-3; cdr3_nt: TGTGCCAGCAGCGTAGAAGGTAGCGGGAGCGGGTTCACAGATACGCAGTATTTT; cdr3_aa: CASSVEGSGSGFTDTQYF
clone_size: few; d_call: NA; v_call: TRBV29-1; j_call: TRBJ2-7; cdr3_nt: TGCAGCGTTGACCGGGACGAGCAGTACTTC; cdr3_aa: CSVDRDEQYF
clone_size: NA; d_call: TRBD1; v_call: TRBV5-1; j_call: TRBJ1-1; cdr3_nt: TGCGCCAGCAGCTCACTTACAGGGGGCAACACTGAAGCTTTCTTT; cdr3_aa: CASSSLTGGNTEAFF
clone_size: NA; d_call: TRBD2; v_call: TRBV9; j_call: TRBJ2-5; cdr3_nt: TGTGCCAGCAGCGAGCGGGGGACGCCTGCTGGGGAGGAGACCCAGTACTTC; cdr3_aa: CASSERGTPAGEETQYF
clone_size: few; d_call: TRBD2; v_call: TRBV4-2; j_call: TRBJ2-1; cdr3_nt: TGTGCCAGCAGCCAAATAACTAGCGGGAGCGATGAGCAGTTCTTC; cdr3_aa: CASSQITSGSDEQFF
clone_size: few; d_call: TRBD1; v_call: TRBV2; j_call: TRBJ2-7; cdr3_nt: TGTGCCAGCAGTGAGTTTGGGACAGGTGATCCTGAGTACTTC; cdr3_aa: CASSEFGTGDPEYF
clone_size: few; d_call: NA; v_call: TRBV7-9; j_call: TRBJ2-7; cdr3_nt: TGTGCCAGCAGCTTGTCGAGTTACGAGCAGTACTTC; cdr3_aa: CASSLSSYEQYF
clone_size: NA; d_call: NA; v_call: TRBV6-5; j_call: TRBJ2-7; cdr3_nt: TGTGCCAGCAGTTACTCGCGGAGCGGATACGAGCAGTACTTC; cdr3_aa: CASSYSRSGYEQYF